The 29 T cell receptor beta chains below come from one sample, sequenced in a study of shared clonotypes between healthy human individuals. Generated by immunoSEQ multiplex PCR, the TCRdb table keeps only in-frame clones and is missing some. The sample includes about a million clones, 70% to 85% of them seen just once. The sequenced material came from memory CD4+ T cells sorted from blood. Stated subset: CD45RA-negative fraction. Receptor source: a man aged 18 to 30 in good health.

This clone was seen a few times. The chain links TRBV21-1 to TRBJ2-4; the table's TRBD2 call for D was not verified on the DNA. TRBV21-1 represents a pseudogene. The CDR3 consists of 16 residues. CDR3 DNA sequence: TGTGCCAGCACGGCCAGCGGGAGTCGCTGGGAAAACATTCAGTACTTC. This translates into CASTASGSRWENIQYF.

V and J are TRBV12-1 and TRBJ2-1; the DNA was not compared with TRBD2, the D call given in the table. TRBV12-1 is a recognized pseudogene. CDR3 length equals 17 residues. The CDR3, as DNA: TGTGCCAGCGGAAACGGGACTAGCGGGAGGGCCTACAATGAGCAGTTCTTC. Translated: CASGNGTSGRAYNEQFF.

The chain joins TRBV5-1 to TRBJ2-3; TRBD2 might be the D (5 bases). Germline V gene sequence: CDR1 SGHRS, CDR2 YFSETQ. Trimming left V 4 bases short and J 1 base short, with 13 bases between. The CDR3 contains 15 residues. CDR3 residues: CASSQAGSRTDTQYF. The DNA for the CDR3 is TGCGCCAGCAGCCAGGCGGGTTCACGCACAGATACGCAGTATTTT.

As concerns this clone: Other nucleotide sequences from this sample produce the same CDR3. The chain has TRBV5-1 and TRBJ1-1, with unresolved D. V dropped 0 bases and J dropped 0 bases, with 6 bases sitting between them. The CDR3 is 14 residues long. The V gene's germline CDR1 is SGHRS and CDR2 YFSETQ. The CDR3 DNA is TGCGCCAGCAGCTTGGGCGGCCTGAACACTGAAGCTTTCTTT. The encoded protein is CASSLGGLNTEAFF.

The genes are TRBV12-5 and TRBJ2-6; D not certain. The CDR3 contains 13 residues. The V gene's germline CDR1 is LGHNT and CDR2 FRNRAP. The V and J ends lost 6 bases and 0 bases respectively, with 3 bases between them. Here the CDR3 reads CASGTSGANVLTF. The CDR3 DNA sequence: TGTGCTAGTGGCACCTCTGGGGCCAACGTCCTGACTTTC. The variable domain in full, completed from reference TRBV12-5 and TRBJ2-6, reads DARVTQTPRHKVTEMGQEVTMRCQPILGHNTVFWYRQTMMQGLELLAYFRNRAPLDDSGMPKDRFSAEMPDATLATLKIQPSEPRDSAVYFCASGTSGANVLTFGAGSRLTVL.

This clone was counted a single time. In DNA, the CDR3 is TGTGCCACCACTGCTGGGGGGGGTGACGTCCTGACTTTC. Translating it yields CATTAGGGDVLTF. The chain carries TRBV2 and TRBJ2-6, with 7 bases matching TRBD2. V lost 10 bases and J lost 11; bases outside the gene matches: 11. The CDR3 runs to 13 residues. CDR1 and CDR2 (germline): SNHLY, FYNNEI.

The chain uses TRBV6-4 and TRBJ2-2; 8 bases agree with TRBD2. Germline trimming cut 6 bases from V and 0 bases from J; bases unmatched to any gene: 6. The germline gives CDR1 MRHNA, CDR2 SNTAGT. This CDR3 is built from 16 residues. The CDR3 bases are TGTGCCAGCAGCGTGAGCGGGGGCGCGAACACCGGGGAGCTGTTTTTT. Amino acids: CASSVSGGANTGELFF.

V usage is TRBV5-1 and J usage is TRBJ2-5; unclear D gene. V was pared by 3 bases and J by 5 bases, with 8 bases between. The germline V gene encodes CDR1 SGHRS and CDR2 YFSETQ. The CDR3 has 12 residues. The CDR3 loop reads CASSSPTETQYF. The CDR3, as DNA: TGCGCCAGCAGCTCTCCTACCGAGACCCAGTACTTC.

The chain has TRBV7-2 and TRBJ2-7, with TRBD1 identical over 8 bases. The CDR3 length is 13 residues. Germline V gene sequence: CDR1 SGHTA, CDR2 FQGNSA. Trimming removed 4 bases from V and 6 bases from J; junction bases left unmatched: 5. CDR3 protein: CASSWGTGGEQYF. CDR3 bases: TGTGCCAGCAGCTGGGGGACAGGCGGCGAGCAGTACTTC.

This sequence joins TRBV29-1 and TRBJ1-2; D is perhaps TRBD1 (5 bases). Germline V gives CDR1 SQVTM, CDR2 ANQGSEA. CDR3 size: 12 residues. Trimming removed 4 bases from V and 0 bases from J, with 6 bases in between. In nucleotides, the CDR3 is TGCAGCGTTGCAGGGACTAACTATGGCTACACCTTC. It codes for CSVAGTNYGYTF.

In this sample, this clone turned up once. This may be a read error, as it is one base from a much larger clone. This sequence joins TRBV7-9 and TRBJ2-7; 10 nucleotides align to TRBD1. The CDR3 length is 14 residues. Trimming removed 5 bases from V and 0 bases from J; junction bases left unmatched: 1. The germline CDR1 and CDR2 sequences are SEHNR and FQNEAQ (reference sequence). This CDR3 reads CASSRTGGSYEQYF. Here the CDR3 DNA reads TGTGCCAGCAGCCGGACAGGGGGCTCCTACGAGCAGTACTTC.

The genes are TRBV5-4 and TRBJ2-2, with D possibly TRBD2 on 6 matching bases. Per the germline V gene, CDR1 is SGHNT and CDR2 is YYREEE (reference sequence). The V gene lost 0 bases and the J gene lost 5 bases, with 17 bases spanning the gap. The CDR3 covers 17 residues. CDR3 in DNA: TGTGCCAGCAGCTTGGCCAGGAGCTCCCGGGGGACCGGGGAGCTGTTTTTT. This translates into CASSLARSSRGTGELFF.

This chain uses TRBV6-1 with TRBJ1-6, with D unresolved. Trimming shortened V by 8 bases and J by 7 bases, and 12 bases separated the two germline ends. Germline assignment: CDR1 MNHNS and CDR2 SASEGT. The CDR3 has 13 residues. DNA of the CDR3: TGTGCCAGCGCGAGGACCAACAATTCACCCCTCCACTTT. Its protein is CASARTNNSPLHF.

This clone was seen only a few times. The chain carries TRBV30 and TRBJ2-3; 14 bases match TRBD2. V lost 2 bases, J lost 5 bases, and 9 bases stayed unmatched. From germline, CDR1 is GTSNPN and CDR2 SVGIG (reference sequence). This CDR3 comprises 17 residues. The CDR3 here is CAWSFPWTSGRIDTQYF. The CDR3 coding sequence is TGTGCCTGGAGTTTTCCCTGGACTAGCGGGAGGATAGATACGCAGTATTTT.

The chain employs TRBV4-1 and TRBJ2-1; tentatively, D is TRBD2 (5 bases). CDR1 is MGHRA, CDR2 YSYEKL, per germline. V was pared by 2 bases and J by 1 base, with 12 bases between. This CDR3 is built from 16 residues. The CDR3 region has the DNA TGCGCCAGCAGCCAAACTAGGACGTTTTCCTACAATGAGCAGTTCTTC. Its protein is CASSQTRTFSYNEQFF.

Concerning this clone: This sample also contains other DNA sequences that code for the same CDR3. The CDR3 sequence: CSARGGYEQYF. CDR3 sequence (DNA): TGCAGTGCTAGAGGGGGGTATGAGCAGTACTTC. The V and J genes are TRBV20-1 and TRBJ2-7; either TRBD1 or TRBD2 may fit D (5 bases each). The V end lost 1 base, the J end lost 7 bases, and 8 bases lay between the germline ends. Germline CDR1 is DFQATT and CDR2 is SNEGSKA (reference sequence). The CDR3 runs 11 residues.

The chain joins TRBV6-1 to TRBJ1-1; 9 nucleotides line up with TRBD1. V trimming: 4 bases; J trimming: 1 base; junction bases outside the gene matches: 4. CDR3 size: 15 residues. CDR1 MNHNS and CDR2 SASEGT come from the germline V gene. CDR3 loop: CASSAPGQGNTEAFF. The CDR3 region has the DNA TGTGCCAGCAGTGCTCCGGGACAGGGGAACACTGAAGCTTTCTTT.

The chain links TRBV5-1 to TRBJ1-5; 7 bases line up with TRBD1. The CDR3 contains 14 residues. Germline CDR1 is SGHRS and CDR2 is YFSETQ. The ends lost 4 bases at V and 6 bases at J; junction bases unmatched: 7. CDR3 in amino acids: CASSTGDSSQPQHF. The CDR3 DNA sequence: TGCGCCAGCAGCACAGGGGACTCTAGTCAGCCCCAGCATTTT.

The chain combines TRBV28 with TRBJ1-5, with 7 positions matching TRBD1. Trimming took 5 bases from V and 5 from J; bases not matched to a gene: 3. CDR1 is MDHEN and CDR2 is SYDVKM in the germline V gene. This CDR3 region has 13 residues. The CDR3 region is CASSRQGDQPQHF. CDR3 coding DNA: TGTGCCAGCAGTCGACAGGGCGATCAGCCCCAGCATTTT.

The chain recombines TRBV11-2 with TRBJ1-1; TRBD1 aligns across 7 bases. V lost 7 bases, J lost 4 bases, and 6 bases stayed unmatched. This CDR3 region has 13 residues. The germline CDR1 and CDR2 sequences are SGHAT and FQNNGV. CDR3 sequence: CASTVTGSTEAFF. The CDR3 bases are TGTGCCAGCACCGTGACAGGGAGCACTGAAGCTTTCTTT.

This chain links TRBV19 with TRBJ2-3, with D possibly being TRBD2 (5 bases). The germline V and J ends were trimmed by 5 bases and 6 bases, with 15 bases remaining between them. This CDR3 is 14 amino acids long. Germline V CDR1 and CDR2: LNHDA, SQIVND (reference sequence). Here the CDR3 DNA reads TGTGCCAGTAGTCCGCCTCGGGGTATGGATACGCAGTATTTT. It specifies CASSPPRGMDTQYF.

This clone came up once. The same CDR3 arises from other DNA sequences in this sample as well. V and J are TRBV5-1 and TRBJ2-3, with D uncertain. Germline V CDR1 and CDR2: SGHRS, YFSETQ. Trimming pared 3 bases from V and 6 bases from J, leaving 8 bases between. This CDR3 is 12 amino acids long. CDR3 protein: CASSWTRDTQYF. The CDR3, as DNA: TGCGCCAGCAGCTGGACGCGGGATACGCAGTATTTT.

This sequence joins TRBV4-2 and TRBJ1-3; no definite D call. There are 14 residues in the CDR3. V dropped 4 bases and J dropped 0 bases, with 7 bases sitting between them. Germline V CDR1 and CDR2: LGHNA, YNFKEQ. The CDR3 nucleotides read TGTGCCAGCAGCCCGGTTAGCTCTGGAAACACCATATATTTT. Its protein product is CASSPVSSGNTIYF.

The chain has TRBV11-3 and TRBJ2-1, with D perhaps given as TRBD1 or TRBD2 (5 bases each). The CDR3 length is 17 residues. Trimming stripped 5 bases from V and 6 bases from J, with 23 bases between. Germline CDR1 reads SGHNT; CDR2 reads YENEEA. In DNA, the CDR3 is TGTGCCAGCAGCCCTGGAGCGTGGGACCCGCGCCCCAATGAGCAGTTCTTC. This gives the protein CASSPGAWDPRPNEQFF. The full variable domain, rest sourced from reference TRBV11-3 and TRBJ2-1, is EAGVVQSPRYKIIEKKQPVAFWCNPISGHNTLYWYLQNLGQGPELLIRYENEEAVDDSQLPKDRFSAERLKGVDSTLKIQPAELGDSAVYLCASSPGAWDPRPNEQFFGPGTRLTVL.

The CDR3 region is CASSRVLDETQYF. The CDR3 coding sequence is TGTGCCAGCAGCCGAGTACTCGACGAGACCCAGTACTTC. J is TRBJ2-5 and V is TRBV14, with D unresolved. Trimming removed 4 bases at V and 5 bases at J, with 11 bases between. The CDR3 is made up of 13 amino acids. CDR1 and CDR2 (germline): SGHDN, FVKESK.

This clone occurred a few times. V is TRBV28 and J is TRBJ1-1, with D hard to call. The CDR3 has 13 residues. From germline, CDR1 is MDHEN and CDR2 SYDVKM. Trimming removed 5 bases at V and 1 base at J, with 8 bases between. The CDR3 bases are TGTGCCAGCAGTGCAACACGGAACACTGAAGCTTTCTTT. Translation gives CASSATRNTEAFF.

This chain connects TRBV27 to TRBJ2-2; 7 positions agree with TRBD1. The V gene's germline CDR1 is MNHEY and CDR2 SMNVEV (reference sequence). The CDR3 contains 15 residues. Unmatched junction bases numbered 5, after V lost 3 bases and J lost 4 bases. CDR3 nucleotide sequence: TGTGCCAGCAGTTTGGGACAGTCTCGCACCGGGGAGCTGTTTTTT. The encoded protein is CASSLGQSRTGELFF.

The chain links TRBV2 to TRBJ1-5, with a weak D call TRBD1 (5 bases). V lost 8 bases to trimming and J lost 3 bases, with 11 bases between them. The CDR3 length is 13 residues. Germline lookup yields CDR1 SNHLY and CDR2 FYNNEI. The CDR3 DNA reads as TGTGCCAGCGGCGACAGTTCCAATCAGCCCCAGCATTTT. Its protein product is CASGDSSNQPQHF.

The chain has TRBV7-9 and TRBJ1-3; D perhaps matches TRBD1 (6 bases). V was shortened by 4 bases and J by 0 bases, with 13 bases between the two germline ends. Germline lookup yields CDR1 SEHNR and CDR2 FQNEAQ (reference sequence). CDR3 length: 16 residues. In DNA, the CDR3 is TGTGCCAGCAGCTCGACAGGTCGTCCCTCTGGAAACACCATATATTTT. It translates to CASSSTGRPSGNTIYF.